Following are 29 T cell receptor beta chains from one sample sequenced in a study of T-cell memory formation after mild COVID-19. TCRdb passed the 5' RACE reads through MiXCR, listing each CDR3 protein once. The top ten hold approximately 8.4% of the sample, which has 350,000 to 450,000 distinct CDR3 sequences, around 20% seen once. Sequencing was performed on PBMCs or a T cell subset sorted from them (not recorded which). These receptor sequences come from an adult woman who had mild COVID-19 (a few samples of this study predate the infection). Cell type and time point are not known.

The rearrangement joins TRBV6-5 to TRBJ1-1; no clear D. V lost 9 bases, J lost 0 bases, and 14 bases lay in between. Germline V gene sequence: CDR1 MNHEY, CDR2 SVGAGI. The CDR3 is 14 residues long. CDR3 sequence reads: CASRRVTMNTEAFF. CDR3 in DNA: TGTGCCAGTCGCCGGGTGACCATGAACACTGAAGCTTTCTTT.

The chain uses TRBV10-3 and TRBJ1-2, with 7 bases lining up with TRBD1. CDR1 is ENHRY, CDR2 SYGVKD, per germline. Trimming took 2 bases from V and 5 from J; bases not matched to a gene: 5. The CDR3 contains 14 residues. CDR3 sequence: CAISEGTAIYGYTF. In nucleotides, the CDR3 is TGTGCCATCAGTGAGGGGACAGCGATTTATGGCTACACCTTC.

This clonotype was seen repeatedly, ten times or more. The rearrangement links TRBV12-3 or TRBV12-4 to TRBJ1-4; no firm D call. The CDR3 contains 13 residues. Deletions cut 7 bases from V and 0 bases from J, with 6 bases between. The CDR3 loop is CASKRSTNEKLFF. CDR3 coding DNA: TGTGCCAGCAAGCGTTCAACTAATGAAAAACTGTTTTTT.

The rearrangement uses TRBV18 and TRBJ1-1, with unresolved D. The germline V gene encodes CDR1 KGHSH and CDR2 LQKENI. The germline V and J ends were trimmed by 2 bases and 7 bases, with 11 bases remaining between them. The CDR3 loop spans 13 amino acids. Here the CDR3 reads CASSPKAIGEAFF. The CDR3 DNA follows: TGTGCCAGCTCACCAAAAGCCATAGGTGAAGCTTTCTTT. The whole variable domain, remainder taken from reference TRBV18 and TRBJ1-1, is NAGVMQNPRHLVRRRGQEARLRCSPMKGHSHVYWYRQLPEEGLKFMVYLQKENIIDESGMPKERFSAEFPKEGPSILRIQQVVRGDSAAYFCASSPKAIGEAFFGQGTRLTVV.

The chain has TRBV6-1 and TRBJ1-6, with D perhaps TRBD1 (5 bases). The CDR3 sequence is 15 residues long. The germline V and J ends were trimmed by 6 bases and 7 bases, with 16 bases remaining between them. Germline V CDR1 and CDR2: MNHNS, SASEGT. CDR3 residues: CASRDPFRQNSPLHF. For the CDR3, the DNA is TGTGCCAGCAGGGATCCATTCAGACAGAATTCACCCCTCCACTTT.

The V call is TRBV6-4, the J call TRBJ2-1, with 8 bases fitting TRBD2. V dropped 3 bases and J dropped 3; count of bases not matched to a gene: 10. This CDR3 region has 17 residues. Germline-derived CDR1 and CDR2 are MRHNA and SNTAGT. CDR3 in DNA: TGTGCCAGCAGTGAGGGGGCGGGGGGTGTCTTCTACAATGAGCAGTTCTTC. This encodes CASSEGAGGVFYNEQFF.

This clonotype was detected only once. V gene TRBV19 combines with J gene TRBJ2-3; D not resolved. The CDR3 loop spans 14 amino acids. The germline V gene has CDR1 LNHDA and CDR2 SQIVND (reference sequence). Trimming removed 5 bases from V and 1 base from J, with 10 bases in between. CDR3 in DNA: TGTGCCAGTAGTCTTTCCCCACGCACAGATACGCAGTATTTT. Its protein is CASSLSPRTDTQYF. Looking up the rest from reference TRBV19 and TRBJ2-3 gives the full variable domain: DGGITQSPKYLFRKEGQNVTLSCEQNLNHDAMYWYRQDPGQGLRLIYYSQIVNDFQKGDIAEGYSVSREKKESFPLTVTSAQKNPTAFYLCASSLSPRTDTQYFGPGTRLTVL.

CDR3 amino acids: CASSLSIGSGRAEAFF. As DNA, the CDR3 is TGTGCCAGCAGTTTATCGATAGGGTCTGGGAGGGCTGAAGCTTTCTTT. The rearrangement uses TRBV27 and TRBJ1-1; no firm D call. Trimming took off 0 bases at V and 6 bases at J, with 17 bases between the two ends. The CDR3 loop spans 16 amino acids. From germline, CDR1 is MNHEY and CDR2 SMNVEV (reference sequence).

This clonotype was detected only a few times. This chain uses TRBV29-1 with TRBJ2-1; the D is unclear. V shed 5 bases and J shed 0 bases, with 11 bases lying between them. The CDR3 spans 14 residues. CDR1 is SQVTM and CDR2 is ANQGSEA in the germline V gene. CDR3 sequence: CSVRVQSSYNEQFF. CDR3 sequence (DNA): TGCAGCGTTCGTGTACAAAGCTCCTACAATGAGCAGTTCTTC.

The V and J genes are TRBV7-3 and TRBJ1-5, with 7 bases lining up with TRBD1. With 6 bases clipped from V and 4 bases from J, the junction kept 6 bases outside the gene matches. The CDR3 has 14 residues. CDR1 is SGHTA and CDR2 is FQGTGA in the germline V gene. CDR3 in amino acids: CASSPTGDNQPQHF. The CDR3 DNA sequence: TGTGCCAGCAGTCCTACAGGGGATAATCAGCCCCAGCATTTT.

This clonotype was detected only a few times. The chain employs TRBV11-2 and TRBJ1-5; possible D gene TRBD1, 5 bases. V lost 4 bases to trimming and J lost 7 bases, with 11 bases between them. This CDR3 contains 13 residues. CDR1 is SGHAT, CDR2 FQNNGV, per germline. The CDR3 region is CASSSQGPQPQHF. In DNA form, the CDR3 reads TGTGCCAGCAGCTCCCAGGGACCGCAGCCCCAGCATTTT.

The chain employs TRBV5-6 and TRBJ2-3; 9 nucleotides match TRBD1. The CDR3 covers 18 residues. Germline lookup yields CDR1 SGHDT and CDR2 YYEEEE. V was pared by 2 bases and J by 2 bases, with 12 bases of the junction left unmatched. The CDR3 bases are TGTGCCAGCAGCTTTGGGACGGACAGGGGAGGTCACACAGATACGCAGTATTTT. Translated, it gives CASSFGTDRGGHTDTQYF. Complete variable domain (other parts from reference TRBV5-6 and TRBJ2-3): DAGVTQSPTHLIKTRGQQVTLRCSPKSGHDTVSWYQQALGQGPQFIFQYYEEEERQRGNFPDRFSGHQFPNYSSELNVNALLLGDSALYLCASSFGTDRGGHTDTQYFGPGTRLTVL.

This clonotype was detected a few times. The genes are TRBV29-1 and TRBJ2-1, with unresolved D. Trimming took 4 bases from V and 10 from J, leaving 8 bases between them. From germline, CDR1 is SQVTM and CDR2 ANQGSEA. CDR3 size: 10 residues. CDR3 bases: TGCAGCGTTGCGCGGCAAGAGCAGTTCTTC. Protein sequence: CSVARQEQFF.

J is TRBJ2-7 and V is TRBV6-6; D is tentatively TRBD1 or TRBD2 (5 bases each). The germline V gene encodes CDR1 MNHNY and CDR2 SVGAGI (reference sequence). This CDR3 comprises 15 residues. V lost 5 bases and J lost 7, with 21 bases in between. In nucleotides, the CDR3 is TGTGCCAGCAGTCCCCCCTGGGGGAAGACTGGGGAGCAGTACTTC. It codes for CASSPPWGKTGEQYF.

The rearrangement links TRBV11-2 to TRBJ2-1; D is unresolved. The germline V gene encodes CDR1 SGHAT and CDR2 FQNNGV. The V end was cut by 5 bases, the J end by 0 bases, with 11 bases between. The CDR3 runs to 15 residues. The CDR3 is CASSLYPGSYNEQFF. DNA for the CDR3: TGTGCCAGCAGCCTTTATCCAGGCTCCTACAATGAGCAGTTCTTC.

Ten or more counts support this clonotype. The gene calls are TRBV27 and TRBJ2-7, with 8 bases identical to TRBD1. CDR3 length equals 14 residues. V shed 5 bases, J shed 3 bases, and the junction held 6 bases outside the gene matches. Germline V gene data show CDR1 as MNHEY and CDR2 as SMNVEV (reference sequence). The CDR3 region has the DNA TGTGCCAGCAGTCCCCGGGACAGGTTCTACGAGCAGTACTTC. Its protein product is CASSPRDRFYEQYF.

This clonotype has just a few counts. V and J are TRBV7-6 and TRBJ1-1; 7 bases line up with TRBD1. Trimming at V came to 4 bases and at J to 1 base, leaving 3 bases not matched to a gene. Germline V CDR1 and CDR2: SGHVS, FNYEAQ. The CDR3 is 14 residues long. The CDR3 region is CASSSGQENTEAFF. In DNA, the CDR3 is TGTGCCAGCAGCTCCGGACAGGAGAACACTGAAGCTTTCTTT.

At least ten counts were recorded for this clonotype. The rearrangement joins TRBV7-3 to TRBJ2-1; 9 bases align to TRBD2. The CDR3 runs to 14 residues. CDR1 is SGHTA and CDR2 is FQGTGA in the germline V gene. Trimming removed 4 bases from V and 5 bases from J; junction bases left unmatched: 3. The CDR3 sequence: CASSSTSGNNEQFF. The DNA of the CDR3 is TGTGCCAGCAGCTCGACTAGCGGAAACAATGAGCAGTTCTTC.

The chain couples TRBV6-5 to TRBJ2-1; D is possibly TRBD2 (5 bases). The CDR3 has 11 residues. The germline V gene encodes CDR1 MNHEY and CDR2 SVGAGI. Trimming took off 9 bases at V and 5 bases at J, with 8 bases between the two ends. The CDR3: CASGGDNEQFF. DNA for the CDR3: TGTGCCAGTGGAGGTGACAATGAGCAGTTCTTC.

This clonotype occurred a few times. The rearrangement uses TRBV18 and TRBJ2-7; 9 nucleotides align to TRBD1. V trimming: 3 bases; J trimming: 7 bases; junction bases outside the gene matches: 10. The CDR3 totals 15 residues. Per the germline V gene, CDR1 is KGHSH and CDR2 is LQKENI. The DNA of the CDR3 is TGTGCCAGCTCACCCGGGACAGGGCGATCGCGGGAGCAGTACTTC. Translated, it gives CASSPGTGRSREQYF.

This clonotype has a handful of counts. The chain uses TRBV7-9 and TRBJ2-7, with D hard to call. Trimming stripped 1 base from V and 7 bases from J, with 11 bases between. The CDR3 loop spans 13 amino acids. In germline, CDR1 is SEHNR, CDR2 FQNEAQ (reference sequence). The CDR3 protein is CASSLVPEEEQYF. The CDR3 DNA reads as TGTGCCAGCAGCTTAGTCCCGGAAGAGGAGCAGTACTTC. Based on the CDR3 plus reference TRBV7-9 and TRBJ2-7, the full variable domain is DTGVSQNPRHKITKRGQNVTFRCDPISEHNRLYWYRQTLGQGPEFLTYFQNEAQLEKSRLLSDRFSAERPKGSFSTLEIQRTEQGDSAMYLCASSLVPEEEQYFGPGTRLTVT.

The genes are TRBV6-2 or TRBV6-3 and TRBJ2-1; 10 bases map to TRBD2. This CDR3 has 18 residues. Germline values: CDR1 MNHEY, CDR2 SVGEGT. The V and J ends lost 2 bases and 0 bases, in that order; junction bases with no gene match: 7. This CDR3 reads CASSYTSGVLSSYNEQFF. In DNA form, the CDR3 reads TGTGCCAGCAGTTACACTAGCGGGGTTCTTAGCTCCTACAATGAGCAGTTCTTC.

The gene calls are TRBV25-1 and TRBJ2-7, with 9 bases aligning to TRBD1. This CDR3 comprises 14 residues. V lost 3 bases, J lost 1 base, and 1 base stayed unmatched. CDR1 is MGHDK and CDR2 is SYGVNS in the germline V gene. The CDR3 region has the DNA TGTGCCAGCAGTGAGGGACAGGGATCCTACGAGCAGTACTTC. It specifies CASSEGQGSYEQYF.

This clonotype has only a few counts. The rearrangement links TRBV12-3 or TRBV12-4 to TRBJ2-7, with 10 bases fitting TRBD1. The CDR3 loop spans 15 amino acids. V shed 6 bases, J shed 0 bases, and the junction held 5 bases outside the gene matches. Here the CDR3 reads CASRGTGDSSYEQYF. For the CDR3, the DNA is TGTGCCAGCAGGGGGACAGGGGATAGCTCCTACGAGCAGTACTTC.

This clonotype was seen more than once but under ten times. The chain is built from TRBV5-4 and TRBJ1-1, with D hard to call. The CDR3 totals 14 residues. V was clipped by 5 bases and J by 1 base, with 12 bases between them. Germline-derived CDR1 and CDR2 are SGHNT and YYREEE (reference sequence). Here the CDR3 DNA reads TGTGCCAGCAGACGAGAACAGCCGAACACTGAAGCTTTCTTT. This encodes CASRREQPNTEAFF.

The V and J genes are TRBV5-1 and TRBJ2-5; 10 bases agree with TRBD1. The CDR3 is 15 amino acids. V was pared by 3 bases and J by 5 bases, with 7 bases of the junction left unmatched. Per the germline V gene, CDR1 is SGHRS and CDR2 is YFSETQ. CDR3 in DNA: TGCGCCAGCAGCTGGACAGGGGGGAATGTGGAGACCCAGTACTTC. This sequence encodes CASSWTGGNVETQYF.

Only a few counts were recorded for this clonotype. This chain uses TRBV24-1 with TRBJ2-3; 7 nucleotides match TRBD1. From germline, CDR1 is KGHDR and CDR2 SFDVKD. CDR3 length: 14 residues. Germline trimming cut 5 bases from V and 1 base from J; bases unmatched to any gene: 2. The CDR3 region has the DNA TGTGCCACCAGTGGGACAGGCCGCACAGATACGCAGTATTTT. Its translation: CATSGTGRTDTQYF.

The gene calls are TRBV12-3 or TRBV12-4 and TRBJ2-1; 10 bases align to TRBD2. V shed 1 base, J shed 9 bases, and the junction held 3 bases outside the gene matches. This CDR3 is 14 amino acids long. CDR3 DNA sequence: TGTGCCAGCAGTTTAGGAGGACTAGCGGTTGAGCAGTTCTTC. Amino acid sequence: CASSLGGLAVEQFF.

This clonotype was counted at least ten times. The genes are TRBV12-3 or TRBV12-4 and TRBJ2-1; a weak D match, TRBD1 (5 bases). CDR3 length equals 12 residues. V dropped 5 bases and J dropped 6 bases, with 8 bases sitting between them. CDR3 coding DNA: TGTGCCAGCAGTCCGCAGGGCAATGAGCAGTTCTTC. Encoded protein: CASSPQGNEQFF.